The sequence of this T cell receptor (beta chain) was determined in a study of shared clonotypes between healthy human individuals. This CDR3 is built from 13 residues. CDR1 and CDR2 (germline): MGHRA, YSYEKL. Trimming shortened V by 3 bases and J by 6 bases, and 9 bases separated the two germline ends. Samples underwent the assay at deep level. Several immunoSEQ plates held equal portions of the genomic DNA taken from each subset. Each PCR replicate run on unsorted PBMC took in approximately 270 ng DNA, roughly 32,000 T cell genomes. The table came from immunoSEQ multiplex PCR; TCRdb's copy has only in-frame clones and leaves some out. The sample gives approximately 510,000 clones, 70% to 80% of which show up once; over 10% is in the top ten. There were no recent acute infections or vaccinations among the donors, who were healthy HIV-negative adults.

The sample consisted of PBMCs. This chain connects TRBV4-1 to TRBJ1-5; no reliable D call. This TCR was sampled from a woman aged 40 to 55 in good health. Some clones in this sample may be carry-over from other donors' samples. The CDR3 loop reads CASSQGAVQPQHF. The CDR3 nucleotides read TGCGCCAGCAGCCAGGGTGCAGTTCAGCCCCAGCATTTT.